The 31 T cell receptor beta chains below were found in one sample sequenced in a study of lymphopenia after photon versus proton radiotherapy. Here immunoSEQ multiplex PCR was the method, and the copy in TCRdb shows in-frame clones only, minus some. The sample holds about 30,000 clones; about 83% are singletons and the top ten take around 50%. The sample in question was peripheral blood, obtained from a patient treated with proton-based radiotherapy. These receptors all come from a woman in her fifties or sixties with cholangiocarcinoma. Some clones in this sample may be carry-over from other donors' samples.

The chain combines TRBV7-9 with TRBJ1-3, with a tentative D call TRBD1 (5 bases). Germline CDR1 and CDR2: SEHNR and FQNEAQ (reference sequence). The CDR3 covers 13 residues. The V gene lost 8 bases and the J gene lost 8 bases, with 16 bases spanning the gap. The CDR3 protein is CASERGDFDTIYF. The CDR3 DNA sequence: TGTGCCAGCGAACGGGGGGACTTTGACACCATATATTTT.

The chain carries TRBV11-2 and TRBJ2-3; 11 bases agree with TRBD2. Trimming at V came to 1 base and at J to 5 bases, leaving 5 bases not matched to a gene. The CDR3 is 16 residues long. Per the germline V gene, CDR1 is SGHAT and CDR2 is FQNNGV. The CDR3 sequence is CASSLAVAGGRDTQYF. The CDR3 DNA is TGTGCCAGCAGCTTAGCTGTAGCGGGGGGGCGAGATACGCAGTATTTT.

This chain links TRBV2 with TRBJ1-5; D remains ambiguous. CDR1 is SNHLY and CDR2 is FYNNEI in the germline V gene. This CDR3 has 12 amino acids. V was trimmed by 4 bases and J by 9 bases, leaving 10 bases between them. CDR3 residues: CASSGVRGPQHF. The DNA of the CDR3 is TGTGCCAGCAGTGGAGTACGAGGGCCCCAGCATTTT.

The chain couples TRBV7-2 to TRBJ1-1, with a tentative D call TRBD1 (5 bases). The CDR3 spans 14 residues. In germline, CDR1 is SGHTA, CDR2 FQGNSA. V lost 4 bases and J 3 bases, leaving 12 bases between the germline ends. As DNA, the CDR3 is TGTGCCAGCAGCTCTCAGTGGGGCTACACTGAAGCTTTCTTT. This codes for CASSSQWGYTEAFF.

This chain links TRBV7-9 with TRBJ2-7; D is uncertain. This CDR3 has 14 amino acids. Germline V gene data show CDR1 as SEHNR and CDR2 as FQNEAQ (reference sequence). V shed 5 bases and J shed 2 bases, with 13 bases lying between them. This CDR3 is CASSLVRAPYEQYF. The CDR3 DNA follows: TGTGCCAGCAGCCTCGTCCGGGCCCCCTACGAGCAGTACTTC.

The gene calls are TRBV2 and TRBJ2-1, with D hard to call. Germline V gene sequence: CDR1 SNHLY, CDR2 FYNNEI. The V end lost 7 bases, the J end lost 5 bases, and 6 bases lay between the germline ends. This CDR3 is built from 11 residues. The CDR3 reads CASNINNEQFF. In DNA, the CDR3 is TGTGCCAGCAATATTAACAATGAGCAGTTCTTC.

The DNA of the CDR3 is TGTGCCAGCAGCGTAGACCCGACCAGCAATCAGCCCCAGCATTTT. As protein: CASSVDPTSNQPQHF. The rearrangement links TRBV9 to TRBJ1-5; D is uncertain. The CDR3 contains 15 residues. Germline V CDR1 and CDR2: SGDLS, YYNGEE. Trimming stripped 0 bases from V and 1 base from J, with 8 bases between.

This rearrangement joins TRBV18 to TRBJ1-1; D possibly corresponds to TRBD1 (5 bases). V shed 0 bases and J shed 1 base, with 9 bases lying between them. CDR1 and CDR2 from the germline V gene are KGHSH and LQKENI. The CDR3 has 15 residues. CDR3 in amino acids: CASSPPGVRNTEAFF. The CDR3 nucleotides read TGTGCCAGCTCACCACCGGGGGTTAGGAACACTGAAGCTTTCTTT. Full variable domain (remainder filled in from reference TRBV18 and TRBJ1-1): NAGVMQNPRHLVRRRGQEARLRCSPMKGHSHVYWYRQLPEEGLKFMVYLQKENIIDESGMPKERFSAEFPKEGPSILRIQQVVRGDSAAYFCASSPPGVRNTEAFFGQGTRLTVV.

The V call is TRBV6-1, the J call TRBJ1-5, with 10 bases aligning to TRBD1. The CDR3 has 14 amino acids. V dropped 5 bases and J dropped 7; count of bases not matched to a gene: 5. Germline CDR1 is MNHNS and CDR2 is SASEGT. The CDR3 nucleotides read TGTGCCAGCAGTATGGGACAGGGGATACAGCCCCAGCATTTT. Translating gives CASSMGQGIQPQHF.

The chain is built from TRBV5-8 and TRBJ2-2; 9 bases are a match to TRBD1. The CDR3 contains 16 residues. CDR1 and CDR2 from the germline V gene are SGHTS and YDEGEE. After removal of 4 bases from V and 5 bases from J, the junction contained 9 bases not matched to a gene. For the CDR3, the DNA is TGTGCCAGCAGCCCCCGGACAGGGGTCGGGACCGGGGAGCTGTTTTTT. This translates into CASSPRTGVGTGELFF.

The chain is built from TRBV4-1 and TRBJ1-3, with a weak D call TRBD1 (5 bases). CDR1 is MGHRA and CDR2 is YSYEKL in the germline V gene. The CDR3 extends over 16 amino acids. The germline V and J ends were trimmed by 0 bases and 4 bases, with 13 bases remaining between them. In DNA form, the CDR3 reads TGCGCCAGCAGCCAAGATAGCATCGGGGGGGGAAACACCATATATTTT. It yields the protein CASSQDSIGGGNTIYF.

This clone was counted once. The chain is built from TRBV5-6 and TRBJ2-5; D may be TRBD2 (6 bases). The CDR3 totals 15 residues. Looked up from germline, CDR1 is SGHDT and CDR2 is YYEEEE. V was cut by 0 bases and J by 5 bases, with 14 bases left in between. The CDR3 DNA sequence: TGTGCCAGCAGCTTGGATGGCAGGGCGGGGGAGACCCAGTACTTC. Encoded protein: CASSLDGRAGETQYF.

V usage is TRBV7-2 and J usage is TRBJ2-7; D perhaps matches TRBD1 (5 bases). The CDR3 runs 15 residues. Germline V gene data show CDR1 as SGHTA and CDR2 as FQGNSA. The V and J ends lost 5 bases and 2 bases respectively, with 16 bases between them. The DNA for the CDR3 is TGTGCCAGCAGCGGACACAGTGGAGTGACCTACGAGCAGTACTTC. It is translated as CASSGHSGVTYEQYF. Using reference TRBV7-2 and TRBJ2-7 for the parts outside the CDR3, the full variable domain is GAGVSQSPSNKVTEKGKDVELRCDPISGHTALYWYRQSLGQGLEFLIYFQGNSAPDKSGLPSDRFSAERTGGSVSTLTIQRTQQEDSAVYLCASSGHSGVTYEQYFGPGTRLTVT.

The genes are TRBV4-2 and TRBJ2-4, with 8 bases identical to TRBD2. The CDR3 has 16 amino acids. Germline CDR1 and CDR2: LGHNA and YNFKEQ. The trim removed 0 bases at V and 6 bases at J, leaving 7 bases unmatched. The CDR3 nucleotides read TGTGCCAGCAGCCAAGATTTGGAAGCGGGAGTAAACATTCAGTACTTC. Protein: CASSQDLEAGVNIQYF.

The chain has TRBV14 and TRBJ2-1, with D possibly TRBD1 on 5 matching bases. There are 16 residues in the CDR3. V was trimmed by 0 bases and J by 8 bases, leaving 17 bases between them. In germline, CDR1 is SGHDN, CDR2 FVKESK. The CDR3 sequence is CASSQDLRQLSDEQFF. In nucleotides, the CDR3 is TGTGCCAGCAGCCAAGATTTAAGACAGCTGAGCGATGAGCAGTTCTTC.

The chain employs TRBV5-4 and TRBJ2-7; TRBD1 matches at 7 bases. Germline V CDR1 and CDR2: SGHNT, YYREEE (reference sequence). The CDR3 covers 15 residues. The V segment lost 0 bases and the J segment 3 bases; nucleotides outside the gene matches: 6. The CDR3 sequence is CASSLGLGGSYEQYF. CDR3 nucleotides: TGTGCCAGCAGCTTGGGTCTAGGGGGCAGCTACGAGCAGTACTTC. Looking up the rest from reference TRBV5-4 and TRBJ2-7 gives the full variable domain: ETGVTQSPTHLIKTRGQQVTLRCSSQSGHNTVSWYQQALGQGPQFIFQYYREEENGRGNFPPRFSGLQFPNYSSELNVNALELDDSALYLCASSLGLGGSYEQYFGPGTRLTVT.

The table lists this clone with a count of one. The V gene is TRBV9, the J gene TRBJ1-1; possible D gene TRBD1, 6 bases. The germline V gene encodes CDR1 SGDLS and CDR2 YYNGEE. Between the trimmed V and J ends, which lost 0 bases and 8 bases, there was a span of 14 bases. The CDR3 is 14 amino acids. The CDR3 sequence: CASSVATGAGEAFF. The CDR3 nucleotides are TGTGCCAGCAGCGTAGCGACGGGGGCCGGGGAAGCTTTCTTT.

This chain links TRBV7-3 with TRBJ1-1; 9 bases are shared with TRBD1. V shed 4 bases, J shed 1 base, and the junction held 1 base outside the gene matches. The CDR3 sequence is 14 residues long. Germline CDR1 reads SGHTA; CDR2 reads FQGTGA. The CDR3 protein is CASSSQGANTEAFF. The CDR3, as DNA: TGTGCCAGCAGCTCACAGGGGGCGAACACTGAAGCTTTCTTT.

The gene calls are TRBV11-3 and TRBJ1-1; no definite D call. The V and J ends lost 0 bases and 1 base respectively, with 3 bases between them. The CDR3 runs 13 residues. The germline V gene has CDR1 SGHNT and CDR2 YENEEA. The DNA of the CDR3 is TGTGCCAGCAGCTTAGACGGGAACACTGAAGCTTTCTTT. Its translation is CASSLDGNTEAFF.

The rearrangement joins TRBV19 to TRBJ1-4, with D unclear. Germline V gives CDR1 LNHDA, CDR2 SQIVND (reference sequence). The CDR3 totals 13 residues. The V gene lost 10 bases and the J gene lost 0 bases, with 9 bases spanning the gap. The CDR3 loop reads CATGRATNEKLFF. The DNA of the CDR3 is TGTGCCACGGGCCGAGCAACTAATGAAAAACTGTTTTTT.

V usage is TRBV29-1 and J usage is TRBJ2-7, with D perhaps assigned TRBD1 or TRBD2 (5 bases each). The CDR3 has 13 amino acids. Germline V gives CDR1 SQVTM, CDR2 ANQGSEA. V gave up 7 bases and J gave up 1 base, with 14 bases separating them. The CDR3 DNA reads as TGCAGCGGATCCGGGGACGGATCCTACGAGCAGTACTTC. As protein: CSGSGDGSYEQYF.

The genes are TRBV5-1 and TRBJ2-1, with D tentatively TRBD2 (6 bases). Trimming left V 0 bases short and J 0 bases short, with 22 bases between. This CDR3 spans 20 amino acids. Germline V gene sequence: CDR1 SGHRS, CDR2 YFSETQ. CDR3 region: CASSLDSPRYAGTSYNEQFF. The CDR3, as DNA: TGCGCCAGCAGCTTGGATTCCCCTCGTTACGCGGGGACCTCCTACAATGAGCAGTTCTTC.

The chain combines TRBV4-1 with TRBJ1-5, with D perhaps TRBD1 (6 bases). CDR1 and CDR2 from the germline V gene are MGHRA and YSYEKL. This CDR3 comprises 16 residues. The V and J ends lost 0 bases and 3 bases respectively, with 12 bases between them. CDR3 loop: CASSQEGQGYNQPQHF. The CDR3 bases are TGCGCCAGCAGCCAAGAAGGGCAGGGGTACAATCAGCCCCAGCATTTT.

This clone has more than one count but fewer than ten. CDR3 sequence reads: CASSPAYTPYEQYF. As DNA, the CDR3 is TGTGCCAGCAGTCCTGCCTACACTCCCTACGAGCAGTACTTC. V usage is TRBV6-5 and J usage is TRBJ2-7; D not certain. Deletions cut 5 bases from V and 2 bases from J, with 13 bases between. Germline V CDR1 and CDR2: MNHEY, SVGAGI. There are 14 residues in the CDR3.

V and J are TRBV7-3 and TRBJ2-5; D perhaps matches TRBD1 (8 bases). The V gene lost 2 bases and the J gene lost 1 base, with 14 bases spanning the gap. Germline V gene data show CDR1 as SGHTA and CDR2 as FQGTGA. CDR3 length: 16 amino acids. The CDR3 loop is CASSLGQGGSQETQYF. CDR3 bases: TGTGCCAGCAGCTTAGGACAGGGAGGGAGCCAAGAGACCCAGTACTTC.

CDR3 bases: TGTGCCAGCAGCTACCACTACGAGCAGTACTTC. As protein: CASSYHYEQYF. The J gene is TRBJ2-5, the V gene TRBV7-8; D unclear. The J call may be mistaken, given a closer DNA end match to TRBJ2-7. The germline CDR1 and CDR2 sequences are SGHVS and FQNEAQ. This CDR3 is built from 11 residues.

The chain employs TRBV7-2 and TRBJ1-2, with 7 bases aligning to TRBD1. The J segment lost 6 bases and the V segment lost 10 bases, leaving 14 bases of the junction unmatched. The CDR3 has 14 residues. The germline gives CDR1 SGHTA, CDR2 FQGNSA. For the CDR3, the DNA is TGTGCCACCTCGGGGGACAGATCATTTAATGGCTACACCTTC. Protein product: CATSGDRSFNGYTF.

The gene calls are TRBV28 and TRBJ2-7; D could derive from TRBD1 or TRBD2 (5 bases each). Per the germline V gene, CDR1 is MDHEN and CDR2 is SYDVKM. This CDR3 has 15 amino acids. With 3 bases removed from V and 3 bases from J, the gap between germline ends came to 15 bases. The CDR3, as DNA: TGTGCCAGCAGTTTCACGGGACGGGCGCACTACGAGCAGTACTTC. Translation: CASSFTGRAHYEQYF. The full variable domain, its missing parts supplied by reference TRBV28 and TRBJ2-7, is DVKVTQSSRYLVKRTGEKVFLECVQDMDHENMFWYRQDPGLGLRLIYFSYDVKMKEKGDIPEGYSVSREKKERFSLILESASTNQTSMYLCASSFTGRAHYEQYFGPGTRLTVT.

The chain links TRBV2 to TRBJ1-5; D may be TRBD1 (6 bases). Trimming took 4 bases from V and 6 from J, leaving 13 bases between them. CDR1 is SNHLY and CDR2 is FYNNEI in the germline V gene. The CDR3 covers 14 residues. The DNA of the CDR3 is TGTGCCAGCAGTGGACAGGCGGCGCGTCAGCCCCAGCATTTT. It specifies CASSGQAARQPQHF.

The chain links TRBV5-6 to TRBJ2-3; D gene ambiguous. Germline assignment: CDR1 SGHDT and CDR2 YYEEEE. V was shortened by 1 base and J by 12 bases, with 12 bases between the two germline ends. There are 12 residues in the CDR3. The CDR3 DNA reads as TGTGCCAGCAGCTTGATGGGCCCCCTCCAGTATTTT. Amino acids: CASSLMGPLQYF.

The gene calls are TRBV12-2 and TRBJ1-2. TRBV12-2 is noted as a pseudogene. The CDR3 is 10 amino acids. This CDR3 is CASRLPGYTF. CDR3 nucleotides: TGTGCAAGTCGCTTACCCGGGTACACCTTC.